This is a list of T cell receptor beta chains from one sample in a study of OX40 agonist ivuxolimab in advanced cancers. TCRdb keeps only in-frame clones here, not all; method: immunoSEQ multiplex PCR. In the table there are about 80,000 clones, roughly nine tenths of which are singletons. The specimen was CD4+ or CD8+ T cells sorted from blood, collected in a trial of the OX40 agonist ivuxolimab. These receptors all stem from an adult with an advanced solid tumor such as melanoma, head and neck, liver or kidney cancer. Both conserved end residues are part of each CDR3. Each record gives: clone size, D gene, J gene, V gene, CDR3 DNA, CDR3 protein. A D gene is named only where the DNA matches it firmly. Rows give clone size only sometimes, using once, few, many, or a class for an expanded clone.

. TRBD1 TRBJ2-2 TRBV5-1 TGCGCCAGCAGCTTGGCCAGGGGGCTGGACACCGGGGAGCTGTTTTTT CASSLARGLDTGELFF
. TRBD2 TRBJ2-2 TRBV9 TGTGCCAGCAGCCTAGGACTAGCGGGAGTAAGGGCCGGGGAGCTGTTTTTT CASSLGLAGVRAGELFF
. TRBD1 TRBJ2-7 TRBV19 TGTGCCAGTAGTACCCCTGTGACAGGGGCGAACGAGCAGTACTTC CASSTPVTGANEQYF
. TRBD1 TRBJ1-4 TRBV5-1 TGCGCCAGCAGCTCAGGGGGCAATGAAAAACTGTTTTTT CASSSGGNEKLFF
once . TRBJ1-2 TRBV30 TGTGCCTGCCCCACCTCAGGTGCTTATGGCTACACCTTC CACPTSGAYGYTF
. . TRBJ2-7 TRBV19 TGTGCCAGTAGTCCTAGAGTGGTGGGGTTCAACGAGCAGTACTTC CASSPRVVGFNEQYF
. TRBD2 TRBJ2-5 TRBV5-8 TGTGCCAGCTGTGCCGCCGGGAGGGGAGAGACCCAGTACTTC CASCAAGRGETQYF
. TRBD1 TRBJ1-2 TRBV7-2 TGTGCCAGCAGCTCCTCAGGGGGCGGGGGCTACACCTTC CASSSSGGGGYTF
. TRBD1 TRBJ1-2 TRBV19 TGTGCCAGTAGTATAGAACCAGGGGGCGGCTACACCTTC CASSIEPGGGYTF
. TRBD1 TRBJ1-2 TRBV15 TGTGCCACCAGCAGGGGACAGGGGATTGGCTACACCTTC CATSRGQGIGYTF
once . TRBJ2-7 TRBV27 TGTGCCAGCAGTTCCGGCTACGAGCAGTACTTC CASSSGYEQYF
. . TRBJ1-5 TRBV6-1 TGTGCCAGCAGTGGAACAGGTCTTTATCAGCCCCAGCATTTT CASSGTGLYQPQHF
. . TRBJ1-1 TRBV18 TGTGCCAGCTCACCGGGCGTGAACACTGAAGCTTTCTTT CASSPGVNTEAFF
. TRBD1 TRBJ2-5 TRBV11-2 TGTGCCAGCAGCCCGGGACAGGGTTTTGAGACCCAGTACTTC CASSPGQGFETQYF
. . TRBJ2-2 TRBV19 TGTGCCAGTAGTATCAAAACAGGGCCCGGGGAGCTGTTTTTT CASSIKTGPGELFF
. . TRBJ1-2 TRBV6-5 TGTGCCAGCAGTTCGAGAGGGCCCTATGGCTACACCTTC CASSSRGPYGYTF
. . TRBJ1-1 TRBV30 TGTGCCTGGAGTTCCAGGGGTGACACTGAAGCTTTCTTT CAWSSRGDTEAFF
. . TRBJ2-7 TRBV18 TGTGCCAGCTCACCAGGAGGGTTGGGGTACGAGCAGTACTTC CASSPGGLGYEQYF
. . TRBJ1-2 TRBV30 TGTGCCTGGAGTCTAACCAGGGCTCGGACCTATGGCTACACCTTC CAWSLTRARTYGYTF
. TRBD2 TRBJ2-5 TRBV2 TGTGCCAGCAGTGAATACGGCGCGGGGGGCCTTAGGGAGACCCAGTACTTC CASSEYGAGGLRETQYF
. TRBD2 TRBJ2-5 TRBV7-9 TGTGCCAGCAGCTTAGATCCAGCGGGGGATCAAGAGACCCAGTACTTC CASSLDPAGDQETQYF
. . TRBJ2-5 TRBV28 TGTGCCAGCAGTTTATGGCAGGGAGAGACCCAGTACTTC CASSLWQGETQYF
. . TRBJ1-2 TRBV30 TGTGCCTGGAGTGTCCACAGGCGGAGTATAAGCTACACCTTC CAWSVHRRSISYTF
. . TRBJ1-6 TRBV9 TGTGCCAGCAGCGATGGTTTGGATTCACCCCTCCACTTT CASSDGLDSPLHF
. . TRBJ2-2 TRBV14 TGTGCCAGCAGCCAGGGGTCCGGGGAGCTGTTTTTT CASSQGSGELFF
. TRBD1 TRBJ1-2 TRBV5-4 TGTGCCAGCAGCTTGGCTGTAGGACAGGGACGTGGCTACACCTTC CASSLAVGQGRGYTF
. . TRBJ1-2 TRBV7-9 TGTGCCAGCAGCTTACTTACAGGGTCGAGCACCTTC CASSLLTGSSTF
. TRBD2 TRBJ2-1 TRBV19 TGTGCCAGTAGTAAGGGACTAGCGGGAGTTAACAATGAGCAGTTCTTC CASSKGLAGVNNEQFF
once . TRBJ2-5 TRBV30 TGTGCCTGGAGTGGGGGGTTTCTCCAAGAGACCCAGTACTTC CAWSGGFLQETQYF
. . TRBJ2-6 TRBV10-3 TGTGCCATCAGTGAGGCAACAGCTGGGGCCAACGTCCTGACTTTC CAISEATAGANVLTF
. TRBD1 TRBJ2-6 TRBV19 TGTGCCAGTAGCGCCTATGCGGGACAGGGGTCCACTGGGGCCAACGTCCTGACTTTC CASSAYAGQGSTGANVLTF
. . TRBJ1-1 TRBV6-6 TGTGCCAGCAGTTCGGGAGTCGGAAGTACTGAAGCTTTCTTT CASSSGVGSTEAFF
. TRBD1 TRBJ1-4 TRBV2 TGTGCCAGCAGTAGCGACAGGGGAACCGAAAAACTGTTTTTT CASSSDRGTEKLFF
. . TRBJ2-7 TRBV5-1 TGCGCCAGCAGCTCCGGGACCCTGAGCTCCTACGAGCAGTACTTC CASSSGTLSSYEQYF